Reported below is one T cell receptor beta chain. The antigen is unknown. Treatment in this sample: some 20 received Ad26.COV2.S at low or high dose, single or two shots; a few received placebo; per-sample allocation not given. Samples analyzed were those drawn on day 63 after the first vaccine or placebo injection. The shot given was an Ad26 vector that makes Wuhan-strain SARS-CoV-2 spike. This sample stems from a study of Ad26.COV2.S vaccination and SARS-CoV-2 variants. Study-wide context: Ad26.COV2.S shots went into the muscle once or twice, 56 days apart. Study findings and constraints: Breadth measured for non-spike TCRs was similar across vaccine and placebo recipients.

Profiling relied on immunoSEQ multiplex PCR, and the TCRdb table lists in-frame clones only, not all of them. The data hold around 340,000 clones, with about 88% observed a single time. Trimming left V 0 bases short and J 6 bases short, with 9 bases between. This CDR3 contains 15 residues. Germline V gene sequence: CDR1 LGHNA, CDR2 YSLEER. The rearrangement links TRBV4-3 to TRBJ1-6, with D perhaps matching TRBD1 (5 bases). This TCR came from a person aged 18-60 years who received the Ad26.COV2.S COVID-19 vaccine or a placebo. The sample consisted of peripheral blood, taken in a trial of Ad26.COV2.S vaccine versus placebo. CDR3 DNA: TGCGCCAGCAGCCAAGATAGGGACCTTAATTCACCCCTCCACTTT. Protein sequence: CASSQDRDLNSPLHF.